The 30 T cell receptor beta chains reported below all come from one sample, sequenced in a study of preoperative IRX-2 immunotherapy in early breast cancer. Some clones are missing from TCRdb's copy, which holds only in-frame ones; the method was immunoSEQ multiplex PCR. The sample includes under 30,000 clones, around 87% of them seen just once. Documented treatment: preoperative locoregional IRX-2 cytokine immunotherapy. The material was tumor tissue, obtained after IRX-2 immunotherapy. The receptors originated from a human donor with breast cancer.

The gene calls are TRBV29-1 and TRBJ2-5; D is tentatively TRBD1 or TRBD2 (5 bases each). Per the germline V gene, CDR1 is SQVTM and CDR2 is ANQGSEA. The length of the CDR3 is 14 residues. With 2 bases removed from V and 1 base from J, the gap between germline ends came to 11 bases. The DNA for the CDR3 is TGCAGCGTTGAATTAATGGGACGCCAAGAGACCCAGTACTTC. Translated, it gives CSVELMGRQETQYF. The full variable domain, with the rest looked up from reference TRBV29-1 and TRBJ2-5, is SAVISQKPSRDICQRGTSLTIQCQVDSQVTMMFWYRQQPGQSLTLIATANQGSEATYESGFVIDKFPISRPNLTFSTLTVSNMSPEDSSIYLCSVELMGRQETQYFGPGTRLLVL.

This clone was seen a few times. The chain is built from TRBV14 and TRBJ2-1; D may be TRBD1 or TRBD2 (6 bases each). With 2 bases removed from V and 5 bases from J, the gap between germline ends came to 13 bases. The CDR3 spans 15 residues. Looked up from germline, CDR1 is SGHDN and CDR2 is FVKESK. The CDR3 sequence: CASSQYRGAHNEQFF. CDR3 nucleotide sequence: TGTGCCAGCAGCCAATATAGGGGGGCCCACAATGAGCAGTTCTTC.

The rearrangement uses TRBV28 and TRBJ2-3, with D perhaps matching TRBD2 (6 bases). Germline lookup yields CDR1 MDHEN and CDR2 SYDVKM. V dropped 3 bases and J dropped 5 bases, with 18 bases sitting between them. The CDR3 has 16 amino acids. CDR3 region: CASSLGTDREGDTQYF. CDR3 nucleotides: TGTGCCAGCAGTTTGGGGACTGACCGAGAGGGAGATACGCAGTATTTT.

CDR3 coding DNA: TGTGCCAGCAGCCAGGGACTAGCGGGGGGGGCCTATCCGGAGACCCAGTACTTC. Translation: CASSQGLAGGAYPETQYF. The V and J genes are TRBV7-8 and TRBJ2-5; 16 bases agree with TRBD2. Trimming removed 5 bases from V and 5 bases from J; junction bases left unmatched: 11. CDR1 is SGHVS, CDR2 FQNEAQ, per germline. This CDR3 is built from 18 residues.

The chain couples TRBV14 to TRBJ1-2; D is uncertain. V was clipped by 0 bases and J by 4 bases, with 9 bases between them. Germline loops: CDR1 SGHDN, CDR2 FVKESK. The CDR3 sequence is 14 residues long. Here the CDR3 DNA reads TGTGCCAGCAGCCAAGATCCCAGGAGCTATGGCTACACCTTC. Translating it yields CASSQDPRSYGYTF.

The rearrangement uses TRBV9 and TRBJ1-6, with D tentatively TRBD1 (5 bases). From germline, CDR1 is SGDLS and CDR2 YYNGEE. The germline V and J ends were trimmed by 4 bases and 5 bases, with 16 bases remaining between them. The CDR3 extends over 16 amino acids. CDR3 nucleotides: TGTGCCAGCAGCACTTCCCGAGGGGATGATAATTCACCCCTCCACTTT. This gives the protein CASSTSRGDDNSPLHF.

The genes are TRBV10-1 and TRBJ2-5; possible D gene TRBD2, 5 bases. CDR1 and CDR2 from the germline V gene are WNHNN and SYGVQD (reference sequence). This CDR3 contains 14 residues. The V end lost 3 bases, the J end lost 5 bases, and 13 bases lay between the germline ends. DNA for the CDR3: TGCGCCAGCAGTGAAGGGTGGGGAGCGGAGACCCAGTACTTC. It yields the protein CASSEGWGAETQYF.

This chain links TRBV2 with TRBJ2-2; unclear D gene. The CDR3 is 12 amino acids. Trimming cost V 5 bases and J 7 bases, with 8 bases left between them. Per the germline V gene, CDR1 is SNHLY and CDR2 is FYNNEI. In nucleotides, the CDR3 is TGTGCCAGCAGTTTGAGGAACGGGGAGCTGTTTTTT. This encodes CASSLRNGELFF.

This sequence joins TRBV21-1 and TRBJ1-5. TRBV21-1 corresponds to a pseudogene. The length of the CDR3 is 17 residues. CDR3 residues: CASSKEEGPRMNQPQHF. CDR3 nucleotide sequence: TGTGCCAGCAGCAAAGAGGAGGGACCTAGGATGAATCAGCCCCAGCATTTT.

The genes are TRBV7-9 and TRBJ2-7, with 10 bases aligning to TRBD2. The germline gives CDR1 SEHNR, CDR2 FQNEAQ (reference sequence). This CDR3 comprises 14 residues. The V segment lost 6 bases and the J segment 2 bases; nucleotides outside the gene matches: 4. CDR3 protein: CASRPSGGAYEQYF. CDR3 nucleotides: TGTGCCAGCAGACCAAGCGGGGGGGCCTACGAGCAGTACTTC.

The CDR3 sequence is CASSLGGAGQETQYF. CDR3 nucleotide sequence: TGTGCCAGCAGCTTAGGAGGGGCCGGCCAAGAGACCCAGTACTTC. V and J are TRBV7-8 and TRBJ2-5, with D perhaps being TRBD1 or TRBD2 (5 bases each). The CDR3 covers 15 residues. With 1 base removed from V and 1 base from J, the gap between germline ends came to 10 bases. Per the germline V gene, CDR1 is SGHVS and CDR2 is FQNEAQ.

The chain carries TRBV7-2 and TRBJ1-2, with TRBD1 as a possible D gene (6 bases). Germline loops: CDR1 SGHTA, CDR2 FQGNSA. CDR3 length equals 13 residues. V lost 4 bases to trimming and J lost 8 bases, with 14 bases between them. CDR3 sequence (DNA): TGTGCCAGCAGCTACGGGGGGGCTGGAGGCTACACCTTC. Amino acids: CASSYGGAGGYTF. Together with reference TRBV7-2 and TRBJ1-2, the CDR3 gives the full variable domain: GAGVSQSPSNKVTEKGKDVELRCDPISGHTALYWYRQSLGQGLEFLIYFQGNSAPDKSGLPSDRFSAERTGGSVSTLTIQRTQQEDSAVYLCASSYGGAGGYTFGSGTRLTVV.

The chain uses TRBV18 and TRBJ2-5; D is undetermined. The tail of the sequence fits TRBJ2-7 better, so the J call may be wrong. Germline CDR1 KGHSH, CDR2 LQKENI. This CDR3 has 13 residues. The CDR3 here is CASSPGQLYEQYF. Here the CDR3 DNA reads TGTGCCAGCTCACCAGGCCAGCTATACGAGCAGTACTTC.

This chain joins TRBV6-5 and TRBJ2-7; 9 bases line up with TRBD1. The CDR3 length is 13 residues. Per germline, CDR1 MNHEY and CDR2 SVGAGI. The J segment lost 4 bases and the V segment lost 5 bases, leaving 3 bases of the junction unmatched. The CDR3 nucleotides are TGTGCCAGCAGTGGGACAGGGACTTACGAGCAGTACTTC. Its protein product is CASSGTGTYEQYF.

This rearrangement joins TRBV7-8 to TRBJ2-7; D may be TRBD2 (5 bases). Germline CDR1 and CDR2: SGHVS and FQNEAQ. The CDR3 is 13 residues long. The V gene lost 1 base and the J gene lost 3 bases, with 7 bases spanning the gap. DNA for the CDR3: TGTGCCAGCAGCTTAGGGGAGCTCTACGAGCAGTACTTC. Translating it yields CASSLGELYEQYF.

Comments on this clone: The sample has other DNA sequences that encode this CDR3 too. V usage is TRBV7-2 and J usage is TRBJ1-3; 7 nucleotides align to TRBD1. The CDR3 is made up of 12 amino acids. The ends lost 6 bases at V and 9 bases at J; junction bases unmatched: 5. Germline lookup yields CDR1 SGHTA and CDR2 FQGNSA. This chain's CDR3 is CASSPTGITIYF. The CDR3 DNA reads as TGTGCCAGCAGTCCGACAGGGATCACCATATATTTT.

This rearrangement joins TRBV5-4 to TRBJ1-5; 9 bases are a match to TRBD1. The V and J ends lost 9 bases and 6 bases, in that order; junction bases with no gene match: 13. This CDR3 has 15 amino acids. Looked up from germline, CDR1 is SGHNT and CDR2 is YYREEE (reference sequence). The CDR3 coding sequence is TGTGCCATGGCCCGGGACAGGGAGGTAGGTCAGCCCCAGCATTTT. Translated: CAMARDREVGQPQHF.

The chain has TRBV6-5 and TRBJ1-2; D perhaps matches TRBD1 (6 bases). V was trimmed by 10 bases and J by 8 bases, leaving 14 bases between them. Germline lookup yields CDR1 MNHEY and CDR2 SVGAGI. The CDR3 is 11 residues long. CDR3 sequence (DNA): TGTGCCACCCGGGACACCGCGGGCTACACCTTC. Its translation: CATRDTAGYTF.

V is TRBV7-7 and J is TRBJ2-5; no firm D call. CDR3 length equals 12 residues. From germline, CDR1 is SSHAT and CDR2 FNYEAQ (reference sequence). Trimming removed 4 bases at V and 9 bases at J, with 12 bases between. The CDR3 nucleotides read TGTGCCAGCAGCTCAACGACTGGGCCCCAGTACTTC. Protein sequence: CASSSTTGPQYF.

The chain employs TRBV5-1 and TRBJ1-4; tentative D call: TRBD1 (5 bases). Germline CDR1 reads SGHRS; CDR2 reads YFSETQ. The V and J ends lost 4 bases and 4 bases respectively, with 14 bases between them. This CDR3 is built from 15 residues. The CDR3 is CASSRGGGGNEKLFF. CDR3 DNA: TGCGCCAGCAGCCGAGGCGGGGGAGGTAATGAAAAACTGTTTTTT.

The chain couples TRBV10-3 to TRBJ2-7, with D unclear. In germline, CDR1 is ENHRY, CDR2 SYGVKD. CDR3 length: 13 amino acids. The V end was cut by 2 bases, the J end by 4 bases, with 9 bases between. The CDR3: CAISEGPSYEQYF. Written as DNA, the CDR3 is TGTGCCATCAGTGAGGGACCATCTTACGAGCAGTACTTC.

The J gene is TRBJ1-2, the V gene TRBV21-1. TRBV21-1 is annotated as a pseudogene. The CDR3 covers 10 residues. CDR3 sequence reads: CASSKLGYTF. CDR3 nucleotides: TGTGCCAGCAGCAAACTGGGCTACACCTTC.

This clone occurred a few times. The CDR3 here is CASSSDRGRGYTF. The CDR3 DNA is TGTGCCAGCAGCTCGGACAGGGGGCGTGGCTACACCTTC. This rearrangement joins TRBV7-2 to TRBJ1-2; 11 bases fit TRBD1. Germline CDR1 SGHTA, CDR2 FQGNSA. The CDR3 has 13 residues. V dropped 4 bases and J dropped 7; count of bases not matched to a gene: 2.

The rearrangement uses TRBV10-3 and TRBJ2-7, with D possibly being TRBD1 (5 bases). The CDR3 extends over 14 amino acids. V was shortened by 11 bases and J by 1 base, with 18 bases between the two germline ends. Germline V gene sequence: CDR1 ENHRY, CDR2 SYGVKD. For the CDR3, the DNA is TGTGCCGTACAGGATAGCCAACTATCCTACGAGCAGTACTTC. Translation: CAVQDSQLSYEQYF.

The V call is TRBV7-9, the J call TRBJ2-7; D may be TRBD1 (6 bases). V was pared by 5 bases and J by 6 bases, with 17 bases between. The germline CDR1 and CDR2 sequences are SEHNR and FQNEAQ (reference sequence). The CDR3 covers 14 residues. CDR3 nucleotides: TGTGCCAGCAGCCCAATAACAGGGCTATCCGAGCAGTACTTC. Its translation is CASSPITGLSEQYF.

V usage is TRBV18 and J usage is TRBJ2-5; 14 bases match TRBD2. After removal of 2 bases from V and 1 base from J, the junction contained 3 bases not matched to a gene. Germline CDR1 KGHSH, CDR2 LQKENI. The CDR3 consists of 17 residues. This CDR3 reads CASSPGGTSGGQETQYF. The CDR3 nucleotides read TGTGCCAGCTCACCAGGCGGGACTAGCGGGGGCCAAGAGACCCAGTACTTC.

This chain connects TRBV1 to TRBJ2-1; the tabulated D call, TRBD2, remains unverified against the DNA. TRBV1 is given as a pseudogene. The CDR3 covers 18 residues. This CDR3 reads CTSSQAAGGYESYNEQFF. The CDR3 region has the DNA TGCACCAGCAGCCAAGCAGCGGGGGGATATGAGTCCTACAATGAGCAGTTCTTC.

The genes are TRBV7-2 and TRBJ2-7; the D is unclear. This CDR3 region has 15 residues. CDR1 SGHTA and CDR2 FQGNSA come from the germline V gene. Deletions cut 1 base from V and 2 bases from J, with 12 bases between. As DNA, the CDR3 is TGTGCCAGCAGCTTAGTTTCCAGCCAGCCCTACGAGCAGTACTTC. Residues: CASSLVSSQPYEQYF.

This sequence joins TRBV11-2 and TRBJ2-5, with 11 bases aligning to TRBD2. The CDR3 has 16 residues. Per the germline V gene, CDR1 is SGHAT and CDR2 is FQNNGV. V lost 1 base and J lost 4; bases outside the gene matches: 5. For the CDR3, the DNA is TGTGCCAGCAGCTTAGGACTAGCGGGATTTGGAGAGACCCAGTACTTC. As protein: CASSLGLAGFGETQYF.

The CDR3 here is CASSRRGTQGSYEQYF. DNA for the CDR3: TGTGCCAGTAGTAGGCGCGGGACACAAGGCTCCTACGAGCAGTACTTC. The V call is TRBV19, the J call TRBJ2-7; D might be TRBD1 or TRBD2, each matching 6 bases. Trimming shortened V by 4 bases and J by 0 bases, and 16 bases separated the two germline ends. This CDR3 is built from 16 residues. The germline CDR1 and CDR2 sequences are LNHDA and SQIVND (reference sequence).